These 27 T cell receptor beta chains share one sample of origin, sequenced in a study of identical twins. TCRdb fed the 5' RACE reads into MiXCR, producing one record per CDR3 protein. The sample has just under 650,000 distinct CDR3 sequences; about 7.6% are singletons. These same data were also listed under a study on yellow fever vaccine responses in identical twins.

The source material was PBMCs. Receptors originate from a young woman in good health.

The J gene is TRBJ2-4, the V gene TRBV7-8; 9 bases match TRBD2. The J segment lost 7 bases and the V segment lost 1 base, leaving 11 bases of the junction unmatched. The germline V gene has CDR1 SGHVS and CDR2 FQNEAQ. There are 17 residues in the CDR3. The CDR3 region is CASSLGGVPSGMNIQYF. CDR3 DNA: TGTGCCAGCAGCTTAGGAGGCGTGCCTAGCGGGATGAACATTCAGTACTTC.

This clonotype was observed at least ten times. The rearrangement links TRBV12-3 or TRBV12-4 to TRBJ1-1, with a possible D match to TRBD1 (5 bases). With 5 bases removed from V and 4 bases from J, the gap between germline ends came to 17 bases. The CDR3 is 15 residues long. The CDR3 DNA follows: TGTGCCAGCAGTCCCCGGGACCTCCCGGGCACTGAAGCTTTCTTT. Protein product: CASSPRDLPGTEAFF.

In its sample, this clonotype was seen a few times. The chain combines TRBV19 with TRBJ2-7; 9 bases fit TRBD2. The J segment lost 2 bases and the V segment lost 1 base, leaving 3 bases of the junction unmatched. CDR1 LNHDA and CDR2 SQIVND come from the germline V gene (reference sequence). The CDR3 length is 15 residues. CDR3 DNA: TGTGCCAGTAGTATAGGGGCTAGCGGGACCTACGAGCAGTACTTC. Protein sequence: CASSIGASGTYEQYF.

There are a few counts of this clonotype. The chain employs TRBV20-1 and TRBJ2-1; unclear D gene. The V and J ends lost 3 bases and 6 bases respectively, with 15 bases between them. Looked up from germline, CDR1 is DFQATT and CDR2 is SNEGSKA (reference sequence). The CDR3 consists of 14 residues. CDR3 bases: TGCAGTGCTAGTTTCCGGAAAGGGTCCAATGAGCAGTTCTTC. Its translation is CSASFRKGSNEQFF.

This clonotype was seen more than once but under ten times. V gene TRBV4-1 combines with J gene TRBJ2-2; 12 bases fit TRBD2. The length of the CDR3 is 17 residues. J lost 7 bases, V lost 0 bases, and 6 bases had no gene match. Germline assignment: CDR1 MGHRA and CDR2 YSYEKL. The CDR3 DNA follows: TGCGCCAGCAGCCAAGAACTAGCGGGGGGTACTAACGGGGAGCTGTTTTTT. It encodes CASSQELAGGTNGELFF.

This clonotype was counted a few times. The chain links TRBV7-7 to TRBJ2-3, with D possibly being TRBD2 (5 bases). CDR1 and CDR2 from the germline V gene are SSHAT and FNYEAQ (reference sequence). There are 13 residues in the CDR3. The V and J ends lost 2 bases and 6 bases respectively, with 9 bases between them. CDR3 DNA sequence: TGTGCCAGCAGCTTAAGTAGCGATGATACGCAGTATTTT. Translating gives CASSLSSDDTQYF. Complete variable domain (other parts from reference TRBV7-7 and TRBJ2-3): GAGVSQSPRYKVTKRGQDVTLRCDPISSHATLYWYQQALGQGPEFLTYFNYEAQPDKSGLPSDRFSAERPEGSISTLTIQRTEQRDSAMYRCASSLSSDDTQYFGPGTRLTVL.

The chain employs TRBV7-2 and TRBJ2-1; no definite D call. Deletions cut 2 bases from V and 9 bases from J, with 14 bases between. Looked up from germline, CDR1 is SGHTA and CDR2 is FQGNSA. The CDR3 extends over 14 amino acids. Here the CDR3 reads CASSLFGPGTEQFF. The CDR3 nucleotides are TGTGCCAGCAGCTTATTTGGCCCGGGCACTGAGCAGTTCTTC.

In this sample, this clonotype turned up many times. DNA for the CDR3: TGCGCCAGCAGCTTGGCCGGCGACACAGATACGCAGTATTTT. It encodes CASSLAGDTDTQYF. The chain carries TRBV5-1 and TRBJ2-3; D remains unclear. The CDR3 is 14 amino acids. Trimming removed 0 bases at V and 2 bases at J, with 7 bases between. Germline V lookup: CDR1 SGHRS, CDR2 YFSETQ.

V usage is TRBV20-1 and J usage is TRBJ2-1; 11 bases are shared with TRBD2. CDR1 is DFQATT, CDR2 SNEGSKA, per germline (reference sequence). Losses at the gene ends were 4 bases for V and 7 bases for J; bases not matched to a gene: 6. The CDR3 runs 14 residues. This CDR3 reads CSAKTSGILNEQFF. CDR3 coding DNA: TGCAGTGCTAAGACTAGCGGGATTTTGAATGAGCAGTTCTTC.

This clonotype was detected a few times. The chain has TRBV21-1 and TRBJ2-7; the table calls TRBD1, which could not be checked here. TRBV21-1 is given as a pseudogene. The CDR3 spans 16 residues. The CDR3 here is CASSISRDSLSYEQYF. The DNA for the CDR3 is TGTGCCAGCAGCATAAGCCGGGACAGTCTATCGTACGAGCAGTACTTC.

This clonotype was detected ten times or more. The rearrangement links TRBV9 to TRBJ2-3, with D perhaps TRBD1 or TRBD2 (5 bases each). The CDR3 runs 15 residues. The V gene's germline CDR1 is SGDLS and CDR2 YYNGEE. Trimming took 6 bases from V and 0 from J, leaving 14 bases between them. The CDR3 DNA reads TGTGCCAGCACCCCAATCGGGGCTAGCACAGATACGCAGTATTTT. Protein: CASTPIGASTDTQYF.

The chain carries TRBV5-1 and TRBJ2-6; the D gene is possibly TRBD2 (6 bases). CDR3 length: 18 residues. Germline loops: CDR1 SGHRS, CDR2 YFSETQ. Trimming stripped 0 bases from V and 0 bases from J, with 13 bases between. CDR3 loop: CASSLAGSSGSGANVLTF. The CDR3 bases are TGCGCCAGCAGCTTGGCGGGCAGTAGCGGCTCTGGGGCCAACGTCCTGACTTTC.

This clonotype was observed a handful of times. The chain links TRBV21-1 to TRBJ1-2; the table's D call TRBD1 went unverified against the DNA. TRBV21-1 is a pseudogene. This CDR3 region has 18 residues. The CDR3 here is CASSFPGVRKTNNYGYTF. The CDR3 region has the DNA TGTGCCAGCAGCTTCCCGGGGGTGAGGAAGACTAATAACTATGGCTACACCTTC.

This clonotype has a count of ten or more. This rearrangement joins TRBV6-5 to TRBJ2-1; TRBD1 matches 10 bases. Germline assignment: CDR1 MNHEY and CDR2 SVGAGI. The CDR3 length is 19 residues. Trimming removed 0 bases from V and 0 bases from J; junction bases left unmatched: 8. The CDR3 loop reads CASSYSRQGATSSYNEQFF. DNA for the CDR3: TGTGCCAGCAGTTACTCGAGACAGGGGGCAACCAGCTCCTACAATGAGCAGTTCTTC.

This clonotype was detected only a few times. The J gene is TRBJ2-1, the V gene TRBV9; D ambiguous. V was shortened by 1 base and J by 0 bases, with 5 bases between the two germline ends. This CDR3 has 14 residues. The germline V gene has CDR1 SGDLS and CDR2 YYNGEE. CDR3 residues: CASSVPGSYNEQFF. In DNA form, the CDR3 reads TGTGCCAGCAGCGTACCGGGCTCCTACAATGAGCAGTTCTTC.

A few counts support this clonotype. This chain connects TRBV11-2 to TRBJ2-5; 13 bases agree with TRBD2. V shed 5 bases and J 7 bases; nucleotides not matched to a gene: 7. The CDR3 contains 15 residues. Germline lookup yields CDR1 SGHAT and CDR2 FQNNGV. CDR3: CASSPQRTSGGTQYF. The DNA for the CDR3 is TGTGCCAGCAGCCCCCAGCGGACTAGCGGGGGGACCCAGTACTTC.

J is TRBJ2-7 and V is TRBV10-3; 7 bases align to TRBD2. Germline V gene lookup returns CDR1 ENHRY and CDR2 SYGVKD. CDR3 length: 14 amino acids. Germline trimming cut 11 bases from V and 0 bases from J; bases unmatched to any gene: 10. DNA for the CDR3: TGTGCCTCAGGGTGGCTAGCGGACTCCTACGAGCAGTACTTC. Translated, it gives CASGWLADSYEQYF.

This clonotype showed up just a few times. The CDR3, as DNA: TGTGCCAGCAGTCCCAACCGGGGAGAGACCCAGTACTTC. Amino acid sequence: CASSPNRGETQYF. The chain links TRBV12-3 or TRBV12-4 to TRBJ2-5; D is possibly TRBD2 (5 bases). The CDR3 covers 13 residues. Trimming took off 5 bases at V and 4 bases at J, with 11 bases between the two ends.

This clonotype was counted many times. The gene calls are TRBV5-1 and TRBJ2-4; no reliable D call. CDR3 size: 14 residues. Looked up from germline, CDR1 is SGHRS and CDR2 is YFSETQ. With 1 base removed from V and 2 bases from J, the gap between germline ends came to 7 bases. The CDR3 region is CASSLWGTKNIQYF. The CDR3, as DNA: TGCGCCAGCAGCTTGTGGGGAACCAAAAACATTCAGTACTTC.

CDR3 amino acids: CSARGSPNEKLFF. The CDR3, as DNA: TGCAGTGCTAGGGGGTCCCCTAATGAAAAACTGTTTTTT. V usage is TRBV20-1 and J usage is TRBJ1-4; the D is unclear. V lost 3 bases and J lost 3, with 8 bases in between. The CDR3 length is 13 residues. Per the germline V gene, CDR1 is DFQATT and CDR2 is SNEGSKA (reference sequence).

Ten or more counts support this clonotype. The CDR3 bases are TGCGCCAGCAGCGCATGGGAGAACACTGAAGCTTTCTTT. This encodes CASSAWENTEAFF. This chain connects TRBV5-1 to TRBJ1-1; D call uncertain. V lost 4 bases and J 1 base, leaving 8 bases between the germline ends. This CDR3 is built from 13 residues. The germline V gene has CDR1 SGHRS and CDR2 YFSETQ.

The J gene is TRBJ2-7, the V gene TRBV25-1, with TRBD1 matching over 9 bases. The CDR3 runs 15 residues. The V and J ends lost 5 bases and 3 bases, in that order; junction bases with no gene match: 8. Germline CDR1 reads MGHDK; CDR2 reads SYGVNS. The CDR3 DNA sequence: TGTGCCAGCAGTAGCCCGGGACAGGGCTTCTACGAGCAGTACTTC. Translating gives CASSSPGQGFYEQYF.

The genes are TRBV29-1 and TRBJ2-5; D unclear. V lost 7 bases and J lost 2, with 11 bases in between. Germline V gives CDR1 SQVTM, CDR2 ANQGSEA. The CDR3 covers 12 residues. CDR3 coding DNA: TGCAGCGGAATCCAGGCTCAAGAGACCCAGTACTTC. Protein sequence: CSGIQAQETQYF.

This clonotype was counted many times. J is TRBJ1-4 and V is TRBV5-1; TRBD1 might be the D (5 bases). V gave up 0 bases and J gave up 7 bases, with 7 bases separating them. Germline CDR1 SGHRS, CDR2 YFSETQ. The CDR3 is 13 residues long. For the CDR3, the DNA is TGCGCCAGCAGCTTGGCAGGGTCTGAAAAACTGTTTTTT. Its translation is CASSLAGSEKLFF.

The chain carries TRBV12-3 or TRBV12-4 and TRBJ1-3; 7 nucleotides match TRBD1. This CDR3 has 15 amino acids. J gave up 3 bases and V 5 bases, and 7 bases lay outside the gene matches. Here the CDR3 DNA reads TGTGCCAGCAGTCGAGGGGGCGCGGATGGAAACACCATATATTTT. This translates into CASSRGGADGNTIYF.

This clonotype was found a few times. V and J are TRBV20-1 and TRBJ2-2, with no clear D. V was clipped by 6 bases and J by 0 bases, with 11 bases between them. CDR1 is DFQATT and CDR2 is SNEGSKA in the germline V gene (reference sequence). The CDR3 loop spans 14 amino acids. The CDR3 sequence: CSALPAANTGELFF. The CDR3, as DNA: TGCAGTGCCCTCCCAGCCGCGAACACCGGGGAGCTGTTTTTT.

The chain links TRBV5-1 to TRBJ1-2, with D possibly TRBD1 on 6 matching bases. The length of the CDR3 is 15 residues. The V end was cut by 2 bases, the J end by 3 bases, with 14 bases between. Germline CDR1 SGHRS, CDR2 YFSETQ. CDR3 amino acids: CASSFTGAVHYGYTF. The CDR3 DNA follows: TGCGCCAGCAGCTTTACGGGGGCGGTTCACTATGGCTACACCTTC.